Listed here are 23 T cell receptor beta chains from one sample, sequenced in a study of CD8+CD57+ T cells in acquired aplastic anemia. The use of genomic DNA as template underpinned the TCR beta VDJ and CDR3 profiling. TCRdb independently ran MiXCR on the reads; one entry per CDR3 protein. Here the sample spans about 40,000 distinct CDR3 sequences, 60% to 80% being singletons. All sequencing subjects had displayed CD8+CD57+ cell expansion on flow cytometry. The sequenced sample consisted of sorted CD4+, CD8+, or CD8+CD57+ T cells (not recorded which) from PBMCs. The source of these receptors is a human donor with aplastic anemia.

This clonotype was seen ten or more times. The chain joins TRBV20-1 to TRBJ2-1, with TRBD2 matching over 9 bases. Looked up from germline, CDR1 is DFQATT and CDR2 is SNEGSKA (reference sequence). The CDR3 extends over 16 amino acids. Trimming at V came to 4 bases and at J to 0 bases, leaving 7 bases not matched to a gene. The DNA of the CDR3 is TGCAGTGCTACCTCCGGGACTAGCAACTCCTACAATGAGCAGTTCTTC. Translated, it gives CSATSGTSNSYNEQFF.

This clonotype was counted at least ten times. The chain links TRBV12-3 or TRBV12-4 to TRBJ2-3; 12 bases map to TRBD2. This CDR3 has 16 residues. After removal of 6 bases from V and 1 base from J, the junction contained 5 bases not matched to a gene. The CDR3 sequence is CASRGLAGKGTDTQYF. CDR3 DNA sequence: TGTGCCAGCAGGGGACTAGCGGGTAAGGGCACAGATACGCAGTATTTT.

To note about this clonotype: The final CDR3 position lacks the conserved phenylalanine or tryptophan, pointing to a likely read error. This chain joins TRBV29-1 and TRBJ1-3; no reliable D call. Trimming stripped 7 bases from V and 4 bases from J, with 8 bases between. Per germline, CDR1 SQVTM and CDR2 ANQGSEA. The CDR3 is 11 amino acids. The CDR3 DNA is TGCAGCGCCGTGCACGGAAACACCATATATTCT. Translation: CSAVHGNTIYS.

The chain carries TRBV29-1 and TRBJ2-3; perhaps TRBD1 as D (6 bases). The germline V and J ends were trimmed by 5 bases and 2 bases, with 14 bases remaining between them. This CDR3 spans 14 amino acids. Germline CDR1 is SQVTM and CDR2 is ANQGSEA. This CDR3 is CSVRSSGVTDTQYF. CDR3 DNA sequence: TGCAGCGTTCGATCGTCAGGGGTCACAGATACGCAGTATTTT.

The J gene is TRBJ2-3, the V gene TRBV20-1, with TRBD2 matching over 8 bases. The CDR3 is made up of 16 amino acids. Germline CDR1 reads DFQATT; CDR2 reads SNEGSKA (reference sequence). Losses at the gene ends were 1 base for V and 2 bases for J; bases not matched to a gene: 8. CDR3 amino acids: CSARALTSATTDTQYF. DNA of the CDR3: TGCAGTGCTAGAGCCTTGACTAGCGCAACCACAGATACGCAGTATTTT.

This clonotype was found many times. The J gene is TRBJ2-1, the V gene TRBV9; tentatively, D is TRBD2 (7 bases). The CDR3 spans 16 residues. Trimming pared 7 bases from V and 2 bases from J, leaving 19 bases between. The germline V gene has CDR1 SGDLS and CDR2 YYNGEE. CDR3 sequence reads: CASGWGGGLPYNEQFF. The DNA of the CDR3 is TGTGCCAGCGGGTGGGGGGGCGGACTTCCCTACAATGAGCAGTTCTTC.

Concerning this clonotype itself: This may come from a read error, since a much larger clone is one base off. The chain has TRBV6-1 and TRBJ2-1; tentative D call: TRBD2 (5 bases). Looked up from germline, CDR1 is MNHNS and CDR2 is SASEGT. The CDR3 is made up of 13 amino acids. Trimming took off 6 bases at V and 15 bases at J, with 21 bases between the two ends. The CDR3 DNA sequence: TGTGCCAGCAGCATCGTATTGAGAGGGAACCCGTTCTTC. Translated: CASSIVLRGNPFF.

This chain links TRBV15 with TRBJ2-7; D ambiguous. V was cut by 3 bases and J by 7 bases, with 10 bases left in between. The CDR3 loop spans 12 amino acids. Germline V gives CDR1 LNHNV, CDR2 YYDKDF (reference sequence). For the CDR3, the DNA is TGTGCCACCAGCAGCGGCCCCCGGGAGCAGTACTTC. This translates into CATSSGPREQYF.

This chain connects TRBV9 to TRBJ1-3; D is uncertain. V lost 0 bases and J 4 bases, leaving 2 bases between the germline ends. This CDR3 region has 12 residues. Per germline, CDR1 SGDLS and CDR2 YYNGEE. The CDR3 DNA sequence: TGTGCCAGCAGCGTAGCAGGAAACACCATATATTTT. Protein product: CASSVAGNTIYF.

This chain links TRBV2 with TRBJ2-3; 8 bases line up with TRBD1. Germline V gene sequence: CDR1 SNHLY, CDR2 FYNNEI. This CDR3 is 15 amino acids long. V dropped 1 base and J dropped 2; count of bases not matched to a gene: 2. The CDR3 coding sequence is TGTGCCAGCAGTGAAGGGACAGGGTACACAGATACGCAGTATTTT. Its translation: CASSEGTGYTDTQYF.

V and J are TRBV7-2 and TRBJ2-3; tentative D call: TRBD2 (5 bases). V was cut by 2 bases and J by 4 bases, with 7 bases left in between. This CDR3 region has 13 residues. Germline assignment: CDR1 SGHTA and CDR2 FQGNSA. This CDR3 is CASSLMRADTQYF. In DNA, the CDR3 is TGTGCCAGCAGCTTAATGAGGGCAGATACGCAGTATTTT. Looking up the rest from reference TRBV7-2 and TRBJ2-3 gives the full variable domain: GAGVSQSPSNKVTEKGKDVELRCDPISGHTALYWYRQSLGQGLEFLIYFQGNSAPDKSGLPSDRFSAERTGGSVSTLTIQRTQQEDSAVYLCASSLMRADTQYFGPGTRLTVL.

This sequence joins TRBV7-9 and TRBJ2-3; no clear D. Trimming stripped 1 base from V and 2 bases from J, with 7 bases between. Germline V gene lookup returns CDR1 SEHNR and CDR2 FQNEAQ (reference sequence). CDR3 length: 14 amino acids. The chain's CDR3 is CASSLGTYTDTQYF. The DNA of the CDR3 is TGTGCCAGCAGCTTAGGGACCTACACAGATACGCAGTATTTT.

This clonotype was detected only a few times. No DNA is shown, since the ends of the CDR3 on it are uncertain; the CDR3 is the one TCRdb lists. The rearrangement uses TRBV7-8 and TRBJ2-5; whether TRBD2, the table's D call, matches the DNA was not checked. Germline CDR1 is SGHVS and CDR2 is FQNEAQ. The CDR3 region is 18 residues in length, termini included. The CDR3 sequence: CASSFYICSAAFSEGQYF.

This clonotype showed up just once. This chain links TRBV20-1 with TRBJ1-2; 7 bases match TRBD1. Looked up from germline, CDR1 is DFQATT and CDR2 is SNEGSKA (reference sequence). The CDR3 length is 14 residues. V was pared by 1 base and J by 5 bases, with 7 bases of the junction left unmatched. DNA of the CDR3: TGCAGTGCTAGAGGCAGACAGGGTCGATATGGCTACACCTTC. It translates to CSARGRQGRYGYTF.

The V and J genes are TRBV7-9 and TRBJ1-6; no firm D call. CDR3 length: 12 residues. Germline CDR1 and CDR2: SEHNR and FQNEAQ (reference sequence). Trimming removed 5 bases at V and 7 bases at J, with 6 bases between. The CDR3, as DNA: TGTGCCAGCAGCCCCGCGAATTCACCCCTCCACTTT. This codes for CASSPANSPLHF.

V is TRBV20-1 and J is TRBJ1-1; D not certain. Looked up from germline, CDR1 is DFQATT and CDR2 is SNEGSKA (reference sequence). The CDR3 sequence is 12 residues long. Between the trimmed V and J ends, which lost 6 bases and 4 bases, there was a span of 12 bases. The CDR3 nucleotides read TGCAGTGCCCGTATCCCCAGCACTGAAGCTTTCTTT. Encoded protein: CSARIPSTEAFF.

The chain carries TRBV7-2 and TRBJ2-7, with 10 bases lining up with TRBD2. The germline gives CDR1 SGHTA, CDR2 FQGNSA. This CDR3 region has 15 residues. V lost 5 bases, J lost 2 bases, and 6 bases stayed unmatched. DNA of the CDR3: TGTGCCAGCAGCCGTAACAGCGGGGGGGCCTACGAGCAGTACTTC. Its protein is CASSRNSGGAYEQYF.

This rearrangement joins TRBV19 to TRBJ2-7; D may be TRBD2 (7 bases). The CDR3 covers 15 residues. V gave up 5 bases and J gave up 3 bases, with 17 bases separating them. CDR1 LNHDA and CDR2 SQIVND come from the germline V gene (reference sequence). The CDR3 bases are TGTGCCAGTAGTTCGGGGGGCGGAACCTACTACGAGCAGTACTTC. Residues: CASSSGGGTYYEQYF. Full variable domain (rest looked up from reference TRBV19 and TRBJ2-7): DGGITQSPKYLFRKEGQNVTLSCEQNLNHDAMYWYRQDPGQGLRLIYYSQIVNDFQKGDIAEGYSVSREKKESFPLTVTSAQKNPTAFYLCASSSGGGTYYEQYFGPGTRLTVT.

For this clonotype: One end of the junction does not line up with germline, which may come from a read error. The chain recombines TRBV10-2 with TRBJ2-7; the D gene is possibly TRBD1 (6 bases). Germline CDR1 reads WSHSY; CDR2 reads SAAADI. This CDR3 region has 15 residues. The CDR3 nucleotides are TGCGCCAGCAGTGAGATTGGGCAGGGGTTCCACGAGCAGTGCTTC. It yields the protein CASSEIGQGFHEQCF.

V and J are TRBV15 and TRBJ2-7, with 8 nucleotides matching TRBD1. The length of the CDR3 is 16 residues. Germline lookup yields CDR1 LNHNV and CDR2 YYDKDF (reference sequence). The V and J ends lost 4 bases and 1 base, in that order; junction bases with no gene match: 9. CDR3 loop: CATSNQDREVSYEQYF. CDR3 sequence (DNA): TGTGCCACCAGCAATCAGGACAGGGAAGTGTCCTACGAGCAGTACTTC.

Points on this clonotype: Being one base from a much bigger clone, this may be a read error. The genes are TRBV7-8 and TRBJ1-5; TRBD1 is a possible D gene (5 bases). The V gene's germline CDR1 is SGHVS and CDR2 FQNEAQ. This CDR3 comprises 15 residues. In DNA, the CDR3 is TGTGCCAGCAGCTTATACCCGGGGGTCTTGCAGCCCCAGAATTTT. This translates into CASSLYPGVLQPQNF.

This clonotype occurred many times. The V call is TRBV7-8, the J call TRBJ2-7; 7 bases agree with TRBD1. Losses at the gene ends were 0 bases for V and 2 bases for J; bases not matched to a gene: 13. CDR1 and CDR2 (germline): SGHVS, FQNEAQ. CDR3 size: 18 residues. CDR3: CASSLAPPGQLFTYEQYF. The CDR3 coding sequence is TGTGCCAGCAGCTTAGCGCCCCCGGGACAGCTATTCACCTACGAGCAGTACTTC.

This clonotype was counted a few times. The chain links TRBV11-3 to TRBJ1-5; perhaps TRBD1 as D (6 bases). The CDR3 is 13 residues long. The V end lost 6 bases, the J end lost 5 bases, and 11 bases lay between the germline ends. Germline V CDR1 and CDR2: SGHNT, YENEEA. The CDR3 region has the DNA TGTGCCAGCAGGACAGGCGGGGATCAGCCCCAGCATTTT. It encodes CASRTGGDQPQHF.